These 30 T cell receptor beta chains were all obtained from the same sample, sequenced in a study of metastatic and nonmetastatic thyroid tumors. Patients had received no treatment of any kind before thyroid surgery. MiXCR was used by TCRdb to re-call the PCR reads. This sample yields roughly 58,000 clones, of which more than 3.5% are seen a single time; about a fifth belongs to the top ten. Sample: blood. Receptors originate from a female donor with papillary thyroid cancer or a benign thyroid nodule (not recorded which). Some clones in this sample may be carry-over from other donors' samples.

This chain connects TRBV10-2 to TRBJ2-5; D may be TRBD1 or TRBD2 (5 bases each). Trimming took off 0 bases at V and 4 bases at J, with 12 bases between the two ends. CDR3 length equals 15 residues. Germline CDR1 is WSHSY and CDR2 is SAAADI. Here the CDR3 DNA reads TGCGCCAGCAGTGAGTCGACCCGGGGCCGAGAGACCCAGTACTTC. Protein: CASSESTRGRETQYF.

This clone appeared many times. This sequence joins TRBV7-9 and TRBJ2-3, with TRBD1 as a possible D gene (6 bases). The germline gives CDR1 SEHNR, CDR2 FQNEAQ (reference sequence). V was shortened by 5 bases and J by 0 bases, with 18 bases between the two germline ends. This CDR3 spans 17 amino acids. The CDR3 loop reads CASSPTTGTLSTDTQYF. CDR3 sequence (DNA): TGTGCCAGCAGCCCCACCACCGGGACACTCAGCACAGATACGCAGTATTTT.

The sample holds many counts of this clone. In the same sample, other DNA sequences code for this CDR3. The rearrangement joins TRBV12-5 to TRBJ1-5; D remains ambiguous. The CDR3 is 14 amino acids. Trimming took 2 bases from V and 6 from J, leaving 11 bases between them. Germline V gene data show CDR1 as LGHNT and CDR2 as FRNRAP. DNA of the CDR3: TGTGCTAGTGGTTTGAGTCTTGCGGGTCAGCCCCAGCATTTT. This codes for CASGLSLAGQPQHF.

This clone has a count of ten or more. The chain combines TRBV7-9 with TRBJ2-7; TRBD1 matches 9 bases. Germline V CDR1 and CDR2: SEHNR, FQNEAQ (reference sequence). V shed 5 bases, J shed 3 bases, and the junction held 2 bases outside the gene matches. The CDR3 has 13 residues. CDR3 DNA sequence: TGTGCCAGCAGCCCGACAGGGGGCTACGAGCAGTACTTC. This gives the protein CASSPTGGYEQYF.

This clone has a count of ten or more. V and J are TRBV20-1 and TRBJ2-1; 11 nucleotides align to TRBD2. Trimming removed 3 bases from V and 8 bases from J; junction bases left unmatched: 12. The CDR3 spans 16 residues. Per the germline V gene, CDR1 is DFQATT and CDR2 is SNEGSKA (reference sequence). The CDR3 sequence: CSASLAGGRFVDEQFF. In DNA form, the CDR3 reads TGCAGTGCTAGCTTAGCGGGAGGGCGGTTTGTGGATGAGCAGTTCTTC.

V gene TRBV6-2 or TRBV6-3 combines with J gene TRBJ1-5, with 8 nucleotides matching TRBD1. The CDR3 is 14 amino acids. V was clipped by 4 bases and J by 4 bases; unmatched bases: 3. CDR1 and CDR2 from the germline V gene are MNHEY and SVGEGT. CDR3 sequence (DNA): TGTGCCAGCAGTTCCGGGACAGGTAATCAGCCCCAGCATTTT. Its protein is CASSSGTGNQPQHF.

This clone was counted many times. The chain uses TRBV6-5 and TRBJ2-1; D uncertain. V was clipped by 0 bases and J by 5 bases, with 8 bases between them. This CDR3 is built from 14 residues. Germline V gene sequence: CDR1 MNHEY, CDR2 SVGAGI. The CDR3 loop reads CASSYSTDDNEQFF. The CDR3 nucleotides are TGTGCCAGCAGTTACTCGACGGATGACAATGAGCAGTTCTTC.

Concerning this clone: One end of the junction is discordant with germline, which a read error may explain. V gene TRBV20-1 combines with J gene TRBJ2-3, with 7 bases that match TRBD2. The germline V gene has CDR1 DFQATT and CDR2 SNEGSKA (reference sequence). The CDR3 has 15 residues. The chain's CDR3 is CSAQPAGRGSATQSF. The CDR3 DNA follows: TGCAGTGCTCAGCCGGCGGGGAGGGGTTCAGCTACGCAGTCTTTT.

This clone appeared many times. The CDR3 loop is CASSLAGTGLYGYTF. The CDR3 bases are TGTGCCAGCAGCTTAGCCGGGACAGGACTCTATGGCTACACCTTC. This sequence joins TRBV7-2 and TRBJ1-2; 8 bases align to TRBD1. After removal of 0 bases from V and 4 bases from J, the junction contained 4 bases not matched to a gene. The germline gives CDR1 SGHTA, CDR2 FQGNSA. The CDR3 totals 15 residues.

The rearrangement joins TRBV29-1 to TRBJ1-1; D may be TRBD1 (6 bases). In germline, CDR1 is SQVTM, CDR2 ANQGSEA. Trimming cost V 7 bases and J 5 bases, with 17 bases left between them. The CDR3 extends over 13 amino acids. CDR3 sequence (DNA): TGCAGCGCGTTGCGGGAGGGGGGTACTGAAGCTTTCTTT. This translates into CSALREGGTEAFF.

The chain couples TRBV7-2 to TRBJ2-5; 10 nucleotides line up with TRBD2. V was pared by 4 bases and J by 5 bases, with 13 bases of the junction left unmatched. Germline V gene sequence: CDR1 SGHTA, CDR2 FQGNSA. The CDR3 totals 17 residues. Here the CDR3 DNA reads TGTGCCAGCAGCTGGTTGCTAGCGGGAGCGTCGGGTGAGACCCAGTACTTC. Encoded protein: CASSWLLAGASGETQYF.

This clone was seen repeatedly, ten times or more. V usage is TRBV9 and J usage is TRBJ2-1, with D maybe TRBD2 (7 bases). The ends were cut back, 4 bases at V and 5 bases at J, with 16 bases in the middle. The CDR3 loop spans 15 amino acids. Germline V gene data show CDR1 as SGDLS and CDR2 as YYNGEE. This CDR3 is CASSRGGRGNNEQFF. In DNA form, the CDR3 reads TGTGCCAGCAGCAGGGGGGGGAGGGGAAACAATGAGCAGTTCTTC. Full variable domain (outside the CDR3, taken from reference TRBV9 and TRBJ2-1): DSGVTQTPKHLITATGQRVTLRCSPRSGDLSVYWYQQSLDQGLQFLIQYYNGEERAKGNILERFSAQQFPDLHSELNLSSLELGDSALYFCASSRGGRGNNEQFFGPGTRLTVL.

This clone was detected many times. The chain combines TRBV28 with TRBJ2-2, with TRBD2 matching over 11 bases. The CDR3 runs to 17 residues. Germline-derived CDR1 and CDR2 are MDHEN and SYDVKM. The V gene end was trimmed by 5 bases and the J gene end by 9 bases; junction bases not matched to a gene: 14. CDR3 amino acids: CASSPFSTSGIARELFF. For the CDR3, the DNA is TGTGCCAGCAGTCCTTTCTCGACTAGCGGGATTGCCCGGGAGCTGTTTTTT. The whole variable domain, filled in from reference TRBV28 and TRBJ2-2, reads DVKVTQSSRYLVKRTGEKVFLECVQDMDHENMFWYRQDPGLGLRLIYFSYDVKMKEKGDIPEGYSVSREKKERFSLILESASTNQTSMYLCASSPFSTSGIARELFFGEGSRLTVL.

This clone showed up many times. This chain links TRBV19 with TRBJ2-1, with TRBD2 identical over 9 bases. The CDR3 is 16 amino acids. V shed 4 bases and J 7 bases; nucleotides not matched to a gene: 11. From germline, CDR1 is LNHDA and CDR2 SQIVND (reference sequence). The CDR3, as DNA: TGTGCCAGTAGTACCCCTATAGCGGGAGTGGAGAATGAGCAGTTCTTC. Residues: CASSTPIAGVENEQFF.

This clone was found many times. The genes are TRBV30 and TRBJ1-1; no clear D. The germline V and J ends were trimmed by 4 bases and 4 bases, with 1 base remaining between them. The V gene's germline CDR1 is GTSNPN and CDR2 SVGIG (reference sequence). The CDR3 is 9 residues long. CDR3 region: CAWTTEAFF. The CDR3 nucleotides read TGTGCCTGGACCACTGAAGCTTTCTTT. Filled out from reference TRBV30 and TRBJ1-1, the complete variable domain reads SQTIHQWPATLVQPVGSPLSLECTVEGTSNPNLYWYRQAAGRGLQLLFYSVGIGQISSEVPQNLSASRPQDRQFILSSKKLLLSDSGFYLCAWTTEAFFGQGTRLTVV.

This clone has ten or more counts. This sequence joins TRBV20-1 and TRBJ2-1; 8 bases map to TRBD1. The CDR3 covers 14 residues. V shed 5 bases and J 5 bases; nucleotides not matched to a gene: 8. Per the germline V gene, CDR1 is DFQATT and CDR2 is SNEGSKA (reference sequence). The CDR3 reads CSAPKGQVNNEQFF. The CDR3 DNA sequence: TGCAGTGCTCCGAAGGGACAGGTCAACAATGAGCAGTTCTTC.

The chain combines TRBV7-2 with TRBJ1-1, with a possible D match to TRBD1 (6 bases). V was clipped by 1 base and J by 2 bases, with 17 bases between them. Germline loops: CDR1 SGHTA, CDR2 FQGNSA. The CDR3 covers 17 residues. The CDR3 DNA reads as TGTGCCAGCAGCTTAGTCGCTAGGGGGATCCTTAACACTGAAGCTTTCTTT. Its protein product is CASSLVARGILNTEAFF.

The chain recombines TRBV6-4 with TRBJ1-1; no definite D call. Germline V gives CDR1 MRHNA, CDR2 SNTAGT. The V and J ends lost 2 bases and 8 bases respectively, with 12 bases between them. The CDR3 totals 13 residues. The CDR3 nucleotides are TGTGCCAGCAGTGACATAGCGGGAGAAGAAGCTTTCTTT. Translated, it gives CASSDIAGEEAFF.

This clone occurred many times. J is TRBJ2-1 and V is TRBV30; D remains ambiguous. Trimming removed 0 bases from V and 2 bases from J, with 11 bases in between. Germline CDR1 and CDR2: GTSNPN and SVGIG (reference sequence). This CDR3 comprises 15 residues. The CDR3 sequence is CAWSVGLGTYNEQFF. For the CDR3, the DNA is TGTGCCTGGAGTGTAGGTCTGGGTACCTACAATGAGCAGTTCTTC.

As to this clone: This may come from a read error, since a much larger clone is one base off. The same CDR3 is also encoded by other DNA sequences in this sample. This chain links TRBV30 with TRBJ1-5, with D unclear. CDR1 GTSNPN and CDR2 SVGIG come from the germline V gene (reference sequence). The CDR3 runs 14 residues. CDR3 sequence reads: CAWRDGNSNQPQHF. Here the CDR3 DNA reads TGTGCCTGGAGGGACGGCAATAGCAATCAACCCCAGCATTTT. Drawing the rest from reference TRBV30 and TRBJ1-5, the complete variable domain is SQTIHQWPATLVQPVGSPLSLECTVEGTSNPNLYWYRQAAGRGLQLLFYSVGIGQISSEVPQNLSASRPQDRQFILSSKKLLLSDSGFYLCAWRDGNSNQPQHFGDGTRLSIL.

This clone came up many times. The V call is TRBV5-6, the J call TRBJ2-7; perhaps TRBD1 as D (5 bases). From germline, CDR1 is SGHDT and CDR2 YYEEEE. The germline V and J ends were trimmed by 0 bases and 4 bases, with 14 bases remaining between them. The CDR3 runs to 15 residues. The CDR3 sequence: CASSLVGAGRYEQYF. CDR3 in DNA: TGTGCCAGCAGCTTGGTCGGAGCAGGGCGGTACGAGCAGTACTTC. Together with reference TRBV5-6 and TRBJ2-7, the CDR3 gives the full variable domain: DAGVTQSPTHLIKTRGQQVTLRCSPKSGHDTVSWYQQALGQGPQFIFQYYEEEERQRGNFPDRFSGHQFPNYSSELNVNALLLGDSALYLCASSLVGAGRYEQYFGPGTRLTVT.

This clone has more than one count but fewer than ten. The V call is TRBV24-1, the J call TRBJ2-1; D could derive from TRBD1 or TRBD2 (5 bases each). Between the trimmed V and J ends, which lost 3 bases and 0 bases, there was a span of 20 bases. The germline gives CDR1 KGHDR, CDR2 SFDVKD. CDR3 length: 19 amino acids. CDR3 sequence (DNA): TGTGCCACCAGTGATCCGGGACCGAAAGCTAAGAACTCCTACAATGAGCAGTTCTTC. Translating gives CATSDPGPKAKNSYNEQFF.

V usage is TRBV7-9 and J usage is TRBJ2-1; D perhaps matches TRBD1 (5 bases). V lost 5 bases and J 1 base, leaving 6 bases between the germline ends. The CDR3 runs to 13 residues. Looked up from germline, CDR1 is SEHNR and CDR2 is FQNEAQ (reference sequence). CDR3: CASSRQSYNEQFF. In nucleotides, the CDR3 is TGTGCCAGCAGCCGACAGTCCTACAATGAGCAGTTCTTC.

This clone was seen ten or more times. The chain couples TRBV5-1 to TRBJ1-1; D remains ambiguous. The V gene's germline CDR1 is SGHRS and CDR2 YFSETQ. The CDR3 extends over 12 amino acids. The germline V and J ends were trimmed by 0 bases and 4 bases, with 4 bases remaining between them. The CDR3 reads CASSLEGTEAFF. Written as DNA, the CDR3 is TGCGCCAGCAGCTTGGAGGGCACTGAAGCTTTCTTT.

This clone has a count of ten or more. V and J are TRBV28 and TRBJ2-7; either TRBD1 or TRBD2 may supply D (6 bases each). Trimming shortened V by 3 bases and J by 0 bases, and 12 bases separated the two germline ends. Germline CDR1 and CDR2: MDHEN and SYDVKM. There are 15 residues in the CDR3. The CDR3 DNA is TGTGCCAGCAGTTTCGGGGGCGGGAACTCCTACGAGCAGTACTTC. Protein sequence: CASSFGGGNSYEQYF.

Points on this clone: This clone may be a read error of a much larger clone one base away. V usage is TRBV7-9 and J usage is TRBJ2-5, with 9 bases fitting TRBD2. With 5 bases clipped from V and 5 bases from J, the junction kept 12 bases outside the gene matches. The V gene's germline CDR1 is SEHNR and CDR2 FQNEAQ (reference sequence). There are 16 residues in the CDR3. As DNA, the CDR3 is TGTGCCAGCAGCGATCCTAGCGGGATGGCCGGGGAGACCCAGTACTTC. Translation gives CASSDPSGMAGETQYF.

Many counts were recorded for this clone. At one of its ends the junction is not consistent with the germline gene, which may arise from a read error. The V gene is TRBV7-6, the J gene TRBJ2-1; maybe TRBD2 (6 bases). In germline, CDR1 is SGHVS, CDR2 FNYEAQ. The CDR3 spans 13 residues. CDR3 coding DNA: TGTGCCAACAGCTTAGCGCAACGGGGGAACAAGTTCTTC. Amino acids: CANSLAQRGNKFF.

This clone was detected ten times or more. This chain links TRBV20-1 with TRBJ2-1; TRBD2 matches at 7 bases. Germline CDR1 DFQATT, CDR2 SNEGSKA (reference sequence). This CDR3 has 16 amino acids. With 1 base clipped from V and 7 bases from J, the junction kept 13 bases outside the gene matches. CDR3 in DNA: TGCAGTGCTAGAGTCTTGCGGGAGCGGTCAGGGAATGAGCAGTTCTTC. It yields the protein CSARVLRERSGNEQFF.

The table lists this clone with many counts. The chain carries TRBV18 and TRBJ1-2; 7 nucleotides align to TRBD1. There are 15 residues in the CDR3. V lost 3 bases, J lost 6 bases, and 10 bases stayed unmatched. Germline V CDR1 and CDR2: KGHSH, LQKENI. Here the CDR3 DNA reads TGTGCCAGCTCACCCTGGACAGGTCCCGGGGATGGCTACACCTTC. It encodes CASSPWTGPGDGYTF. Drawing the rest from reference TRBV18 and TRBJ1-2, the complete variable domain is NAGVMQNPRHLVRRRGQEARLRCSPMKGHSHVYWYRQLPEEGLKFMVYLQKENIIDESGMPKERFSAEFPKEGPSILRIQQVVRGDSAAYFCASSPWTGPGDGYTFGSGTRLTVV.

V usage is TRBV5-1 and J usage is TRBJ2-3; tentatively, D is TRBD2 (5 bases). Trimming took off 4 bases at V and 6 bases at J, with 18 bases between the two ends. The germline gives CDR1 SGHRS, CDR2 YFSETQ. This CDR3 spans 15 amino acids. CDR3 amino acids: CASSRAEGVFDTQYF. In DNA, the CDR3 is TGCGCCAGCAGCCGTGCCGAGGGAGTCTTTGATACGCAGTATTTT.